The entry below gives a single T cell receptor (beta chain) sequence along with its context. RNA totalling about 0.5 to 1 ug underwent reverse transcription with random hexamers. The immunoSEQ assay covered 54 Vbeta and 13 Jbeta segments for CDR3. Via MiXCR, TCRdb re-called the immunoSEQ multiplex PCR reads, giving one row per CDR3 protein. The sample has more than 95,000 distinct CDR3 sequences, approximately 96% seen once; the top ten hold 0.087%. Sequencing of TCR beta drew on CD8+ and CD4+ T cells from blood. The control group consisted of healthy donors matched for age and sex. Negative isolation yielded CD8+ and CD4+ T cells; FACS enriched TEMRA cells. The data belong to a study of CD8 T cells in Susac syndrome. CDR1 is LGHDT and CDR2 is YNNKEL in the germline V gene (reference sequence). The CDR3 totals 14 residues. Trimming took 5 bases from V and 8 from J; bases not matched to a gene: 9.

This clonotype originated in a human donor in good health. Sequencing was done on a sample of CD4+ T cells from PBMCs. The V call is TRBV3-1, the J call TRBJ1-2; 9 positions match TRBD1. As DNA, the CDR3 is TGTGCCAGCAGCTTGACAGGGGGAGGCCTCGGCTACACCTTC. Residues: CASSLTGGGLGYTF.